The rows below give T cell receptor beta chains drawn from one sample of a study of blood T cell repertoires in COVID-19. TCRdb's table, derived via immunoSEQ multiplex PCR, lists solely in-frame clones and lacks some. Of 150,000 to 200,000 clones listed, 85% to 90% were seen once; the top ten hold around a sixth. Sequencing was carried out using peripheral blood. The receptors come from a person in their 70s with COVID-19, enrolled during active disease. CDR3s include the opening cysteine and the closing phenylalanine or tryptophan. D genes are given only for firm matches. The size of a clone is reported for some rows only, either as once, few or many, or as a class for expanded clones.

>TRBJ2-5|TRBV7-6|.|.
CASSLGRLKTQYF
TGTGCCAGCAGCTTAGGGCGGTTGAAGACCCAGTACTTC
>TRBJ2-3|TRBV3-1/TRBV3-2|.|.
CASSHRGSTDTQYF
TGTGCCAGCAGCCACCGGGGATCCACAGATACGCAGTATTTT
>TRBJ1-4|TRBV11-2|.|.
CASNIGPGWGEKLFF
TGTGCCAGCAACATTGGGCCGGGGTGGGGTGAAAAACTGTTTTTT
>TRBJ2-7|TRBV5-4|TRBD1|.
CASSGGQGVSYEQYF
TGTGCCAGCAGCGGAGGACAGGGCGTATCCTACGAGCAGTACTTC
>TRBJ1-2|TRBV4-3|.|.
CASSQSGYGYTF
TGCGCCAGCAGCCAATCAGGCTATGGCTACACCTTC
>TRBJ2-1|TRBV9|TRBD2|.
CASSPASGRGRDEQFF
TGTGCCAGCAGCCCCGCTAGCGGGAGAGGTAGGGATGAGCAGTTCTTC
>TRBJ2-2|TRBV28|TRBD1|.
CASSLPRGRAGELFF
TGTGCCAGCAGTTTGCCCAGGGGGCGTGCCGGGGAGCTGTTTTTT
>TRBJ2-7|TRBV9|TRBD2|.
CASSSTGGGGGGGIDEQYF
TGTGCCAGCAGTTCAACGGGAGGAGGTGGCGGGGGTGGAATCGACGAGCAGTACTTC
>TRBJ1-4|TRBV4-1|.|.
CASSPAGVIEKLFF
TGCGCCAGCAGCCCCGCAGGGGTGATTGAAAAACTGTTTTTT
>TRBJ1-5|TRBV3-1/TRBV3-2|.|.
CASSQGEGSINQPQHF
TGTGCCAGCAGCCAAGGGGAGGGGTCAATAAATCAGCCCCAGCATTTT
>TRBJ2-1|TRBV4-3|TRBD1|.
CASSRDRGDEQFF
TGCGCCAGCAGCCGGGACAGGGGTGATGAGCAGTTCTTC
>TRBJ2-1|TRBV6-5|TRBD1|.
CASSYLEDRVRKFF
TGTGCCAGCAGTTACCTAGAGGACAGGGTCCGCAAGTTCTTC
>TRBJ2-2|TRBV11-3|.|.
CASSKHIDTGELFF
TGTGCCAGCAGCAAACACATCGACACCGGGGAGCTGTTTTTT
>TRBJ2-3|TRBV18|.|.
CASSPLFRGLPGADTQYF
TGTGCCAGCTCACCCCTTTTTCGGGGCTTACCAGGGGCAGATACGCAGTATTTT
>TRBJ1-4|TRBV7-8|.|.
CASSSYRFATNEKLFF
TGTGCCAGCAGCTCGTACCGGTTTGCAACTAATGAAAAACTGTTTTTT
>TRBJ2-5|TRBV5-1|.|.
CASSLAGAQETQYF
TGCGCCAGCAGCTTGGCAGGGGCGCAGGAGACCCAGTACTTC
>TRBJ2-1|TRBV14|.|.
CASSQDLSSGNNEQFF
TGTGCCAGCAGCCAAGATCTTAGCTCGGGGAACAATGAGCAGTTCTTC
>TRBJ1-4|TRBV5-1|.|.
CASSFQAGGAEEKLFF
TGCGCCAGCAGCTTTCAGGCCGGAGGGGCTGAAGAAAAACTGTTTTTT
>TRBJ1-4|TRBV15|TRBD1|.
CATRDRGQVGDEKLFF
TGTGCCACCAGGGACAGGGGGCAGGTTGGGGATGAAAAACTGTTTTTT
>TRBJ1-5|TRBV6-2/TRBV6-3|.|.
CASSYQPGNQPQHF
TGTGCCAGCAGTTACCAACCAGGGAATCAGCCCCAGCATTTT
>TRBJ1-2|TRBV7-3|TRBD1|.
CASSLTGDYGYTF
TGTGCCAGCAGCTTGACAGGGGACTATGGCTACACCTTC
>TRBJ1-3|TRBV29-1|.|.
CSVERQESSGNTIYF
TGCAGCGTTGAGAGACAGGAGAGCTCTGGAAACACCATATATTTT
>TRBJ1-2|TRBV28|.|.
CASSWSYGYTF
TGTGCCAGCAGTTGGAGTTATGGCTACACCTTC
>TRBJ2-7|TRBV19|TRBD2|.
CASTPGGGIGEQYF
TGTGCCAGTACCCCGGGGGGAGGAATCGGCGAGCAGTACTTC
>TRBJ1-4|TRBV28|TRBD1|.
CASSMTGGGAEKLFF
TGTGCCAGCAGTATGACAGGGGGTGGGGCGGAAAAACTGTTTTTT
>TRBJ1-6|TRBV6-5|TRBD1|.
CASSPGQYNSPLHF
TGTGCCAGCAGCCCGGGACAGTATAATTCACCCCTCCACTTT
>TRBJ1-2|TRBV7-2|.|.
CASSPARSHGYTF
TGTGCCAGCAGCCCTGCTCGGAGCCATGGCTACACCTTC
>TRBJ1-1|TRBV19|TRBD1|.
CASSPLRDRGNTEAFF
TGTGCCAGTAGTCCCCTCCGGGACAGGGGTAACACTGAAGCTTTCTTT
>TRBJ1-1|TRBV5-1|.|.
CASSHGTLGTEAFF
TGCGCCAGCAGCCACGGGACACTAGGCACTGAAGCTTTCTTT
>TRBJ1-1|TRBV4-1|TRBD1|.
CASSQDSGGSGKAFF
TGCGCCAGCAGCCAAGATTCAGGGGGTTCAGGTAAAGCTTTCTTT
>TRBJ1-5|TRBV4-2|.|.
CASSQDGRGGERGNQPQHF
TGTGCCAGCAGCCAAGATGGTCGGGGGGGCGAAAGGGGAAATCAGCCCCAGCATTTT
>TRBJ1-1|TRBV6-5|.|.
CASSFSRTIPNTEAFF
TGTGCCAGCAGTTTCTCACGGACTATCCCAAACACTGAAGCTTTCTTT
>TRBJ1-1|TRBV28|TRBD1|.
CASMRQGAGDTEAFF
TGTGCCAGCATGCGACAGGGGGCAGGAGACACTGAAGCTTTCTTT
>TRBJ1-5|TRBV15|.|.
CATSRAQGWEPQHF
TGTGCCACCAGCAGAGCACAGGGTTGGGAGCCCCAGCATTTT
>TRBJ1-3|TRBV11-2|.|.
CASSRLSGSSGNTIYF
TGTGCCAGCAGTCGTTTGAGCGGCAGCTCTGGAAACACCATATATTTT
>TRBJ2-1|TRBV5-1|.|.
CASSATGPYNEQFF
TGCGCCAGCAGCGCGACAGGACCCTACAATGAGCAGTTCTTC
>TRBJ1-1|TRBV2|.|.
CASRAGGGEAFF
TGTGCCAGCAGGGCCGGAGGTGGCGAAGCTTTCTTT
>TRBJ1-6|TRBV7-2|.|.
CASSLVSPGRGGRNSPLHF
TGTGCCAGCAGCTTAGTTAGTCCCGGTAGGGGAGGGCGTAATTCACCCCTCCACTTT
>TRBJ2-3|TRBV4-3|TRBD2|.
CASSQDGGGASGTQYF
TGCGCCAGCAGCCAAGATGGCGGGGGAGCCTCAGGTACGCAGTATTTT
>TRBJ1-1|TRBV27|TRBD1|.
CASSATGGLSSEAFF
TGTGCCAGCAGTGCAACAGGGGGCCTCAGTTCTGAAGCTTTCTTT
>TRBJ1-2|TRBV28|TRBD1|.
CASSFVGQVGSNYGYTF
TGTGCCAGCAGTTTTGTGGGACAGGTTGGCTCTAACTATGGCTACACCTTC
>TRBJ1-1|TRBV2|.|.
CASSEARGGAPTEAFF
TGTGCCAGCAGTGAAGCGAGGGGGGGGGCGCCCACTGAAGCTTTCTTT
>TRBJ1-1|TRBV21-1|.|.
CASSEGQGYVGNTEAFF
TGTGCCAGCAGCGAAGGACAGGGGTACGTCGGTAACACTGAAGCTTTCTTT
>TRBJ2-5|TRBV29-1|.|.
CSVEPRKRGGETQYF
TGCAGCGTTGAGCCCCGGAAAAGGGGGGGAGAGACCCAGTACTTC
>TRBJ2-7|TRBV4-2|.|once
CASSRTGEQYF
TGTGCCAGCAGCCGAACAGGGGAGCAGTACTTC
>TRBJ2-2|TRBV5-4|.|.
CASRRSGGLTGELFF
TGTGCCAGCAGACGATCAGGGGGGCTCACCGGGGAGCTGTTTTTT
>TRBJ2-2|TRBV19|TRBD1|few
CASSKGTANTGELFF
TGTGCCAGTAGTAAGGGGACAGCGAACACCGGGGAGCTGTTTTTT
>TRBJ2-1|TRBV5-6|.|.
CASSLVSSSYNEQFF
TGTGCCAGCAGCTTGGTATCGAGCTCCTACAATGAGCAGTTCTTC
>TRBJ2-5|TRBV10-3|.|.
CAISERVMWTQYF
TGTGCCATCAGTGAGCGGGTAATGTGGACCCAGTACTTC
>TRBJ2-3|TRBV29-1|.|.
CSVAGGQSDTQYF
TGCAGCGTTGCCGGGGGGCAGTCAGATACGCAGTATTTT
>TRBJ1-2|TRBV5-1|.|.
CASSPRRGNAGYTF
TGCGCCAGCAGCCCCCGACGAGGGAACGCTGGCTACACCTTC
>TRBJ1-2|TRBV27|.|.
CASKTGRSGYTF
TGTGCCAGCAAAACAGGGCGGTCTGGCTACACCTTC
>TRBJ1-2|TRBV7-2|.|.
CASSFEGGLGGYTF
TGTGCCAGCAGCTTCGAGGGGGGGCTTGGAGGCTACACCTTC
>TRBJ2-1|TRBV7-2|TRBD2|.
CASSLLAGGPNEQFF
TGTGCCAGCAGCTTATTAGCGGGGGGGCCAAATGAGCAGTTCTTC
>TRBJ2-5|TRBV7-6|.|.
CASSLSGGVGETQYF
TGTGCCAGCAGCTTATCCGGGGGAGTAGGGGAGACCCAGTACTTC